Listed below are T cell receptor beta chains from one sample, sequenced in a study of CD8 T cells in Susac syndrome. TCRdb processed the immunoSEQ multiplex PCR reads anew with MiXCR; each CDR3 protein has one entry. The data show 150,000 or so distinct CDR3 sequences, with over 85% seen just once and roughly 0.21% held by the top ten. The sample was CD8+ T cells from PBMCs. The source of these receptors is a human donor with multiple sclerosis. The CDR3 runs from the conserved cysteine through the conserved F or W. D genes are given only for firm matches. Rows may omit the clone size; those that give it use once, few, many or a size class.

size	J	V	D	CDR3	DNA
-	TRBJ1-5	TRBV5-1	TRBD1	CASSPGGGGNQPQHF	TGCGCCAGCAGCCCTGGAGGGGGCGGCAATCAGCCCCAGCATTTT
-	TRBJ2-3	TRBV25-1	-	CASSEYRQEISDTQYF	TGTGCCAGCAGTGAATATAGGCAGGAGATTTCAGATACGCAGTATTTT
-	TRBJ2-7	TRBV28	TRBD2	CASSERGGRWEQYF	TGTGCCAGCAGTGAGCGGGGGGGCCGGTGGGAGCAGTACTTC
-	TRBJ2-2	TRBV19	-	CASSWDFRTGELFF	TGTGCCAGTAGCTGGGACTTCAGAACCGGGGAGCTGTTTTTT
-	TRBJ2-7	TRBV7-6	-	CASSLVPGIYEQYF	TGTGCCAGCAGCTTAGTTCCGGGGATCTACGAGCAGTACTTC
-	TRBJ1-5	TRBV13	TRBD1	CASSLGAGGYGQPQHF	TGTGCCAGCAGCTTAGGAGCAGGGGGCTATGGGCAGCCCCAGCATTTT
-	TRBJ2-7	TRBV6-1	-	CAAGGYEQYF	TGTGCCGCAGGGGGGTACGAGCAGTACTTC
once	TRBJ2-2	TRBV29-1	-	CSATQGLRGTGELFF	TGCAGCGCGACACAGGGGCTGCGGGGCACCGGGGAGCTGTTTTTT
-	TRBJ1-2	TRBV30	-	CAWRHLNYGYTF	TGTGCCTGGCGACATCTTAACTATGGCTACACCTTC
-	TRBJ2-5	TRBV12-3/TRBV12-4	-	CASRTSKETQYF	TGTGCCAGCAGAACTAGCAAAGAGACCCAGTACTTC
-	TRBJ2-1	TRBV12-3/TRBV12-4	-	CASSTTGPASHEQFF	TGTGCCAGCAGTACCACGGGACCCGCAAGCCATGAGCAGTTCTTC
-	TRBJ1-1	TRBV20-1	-	CSASDGGAEAFF	TGCAGTGCTAGTGATGGTGGGGCGGAAGCTTTCTTT